Each of the 15 T cell receptor beta chains below was sequenced from the same sample in a study of cytomegalovirus exposure and HLA in healthy donors. The PCR contained 60 Vbeta and 13 Jbeta primers. TCRdb's copy holds only in-frame clones and misses some; the assay was immunoSEQ multiplex PCR. The sample has about 160,000 clones, around 80% seen once. The sample comprised PBMCs. The receptors here all came from a girl under 18 in good health and CMV-seropositive.

This chain links TRBV7-3 with TRBJ2-7; 8 bases line up with TRBD1. J lost 1 base, V lost 5 bases, and 7 bases had no gene match. Germline CDR1 reads SGHTA; CDR2 reads FQGTGA. This CDR3 has 15 amino acids. The chain's CDR3 is CASSPGTGLSYEQYF. The CDR3 DNA follows: TGTGCCAGCAGCCCCGGGACAGGACTTTCCTACGAGCAGTACTTC. Full variable domain (missing parts from reference TRBV7-3 and TRBJ2-7): GAGVSQTPSNKVTEKGKYVELRCDPISGHTALYWYRQSLGQGPEFLIYFQGTGAADDSGLPNDRFFAVRPEGSVSTLKIQRTERGDSAVYLCASSPGTGLSYEQYFGPGTRLTVT.

This chain joins TRBV7-2 and TRBJ2-7; 9 bases fit TRBD2. J was trimmed by 6 bases and V by 2 bases; bases with no gene match: 11. This CDR3 comprises 16 residues. Germline CDR1 SGHTA, CDR2 FQGNSA. CDR3 bases: TGTGCCAGCAGCTTAAAGGGGCGGGGGGGCCAGAGCGAGCAGTACTTC. Its translation is CASSLKGRGGQSEQYF.

This clone appeared a few times. The chain combines TRBV25-1 with TRBJ2-7; no firm D call. The V and J ends lost 5 bases and 5 bases respectively, with 10 bases between them. Per the germline V gene, CDR1 is MGHDK and CDR2 is SYGVNS. The CDR3 loop spans 12 amino acids. The CDR3 loop is CASSPGPHEQYF. The DNA for the CDR3 is TGTGCCAGCAGTCCGGGTCCCCACGAGCAGTACTTC.

The chain links TRBV27 to TRBJ2-7; 9 bases align to TRBD1. With V trimmed by 3 bases and J by 4 bases, 4 bases remained unmatched. CDR1 MNHEY and CDR2 SMNVEV come from the germline V gene (reference sequence). The CDR3 runs 14 residues. The CDR3 DNA is TGTGCCAGCAGTTTTGTACAGGGGGCGTACGAGCAGTACTTC. Translating it yields CASSFVQGAYEQYF.

The chain is built from TRBV7-6 and TRBJ2-7, with TRBD2 matching 11 bases. V lost 1 base, J lost 3 bases, and 5 bases stayed unmatched. CDR1 and CDR2 (germline): SGHVS, FNYEAQ. The CDR3 has 16 amino acids. The CDR3 loop reads CASSLDSGGAVYEQYF. Here the CDR3 DNA reads TGTGCCAGCAGCTTAGATAGCGGGGGGGCCGTCTACGAGCAGTACTTC.

The genes are TRBV27 and TRBJ2-1, with 8 positions matching TRBD1. With V trimmed by 2 bases and J by 10 bases, 7 bases remained unmatched. The CDR3 totals 14 residues. Germline V gene sequence: CDR1 MNHEY, CDR2 SMNVEV (reference sequence). The CDR3, as DNA: TGTGCCAGCAGTTTAGCCAGGGGGCGGGTCGAGCAGTTCTTC. It specifies CASSLARGRVEQFF.

V and J are TRBV10-3 and TRBJ2-7; D might be TRBD2 (5 bases). V was clipped by 10 bases and J by 4 bases, with 11 bases between them. Germline CDR1 and CDR2: ENHRY and SYGVKD. The CDR3 is made up of 11 amino acids. The CDR3 nucleotides read TGTGCCACTAGGGAGTTGTACGAGCAGTACTTC. Translation gives CATRELYEQYF.

The chain has TRBV5-1 and TRBJ2-5, with a tentative D call TRBD2 (5 bases). The V end was cut by 4 bases, the J end by 5 bases, with 15 bases between. Looked up from germline, CDR1 is SGHRS and CDR2 is YFSETQ. The CDR3 covers 14 residues. This CDR3 is CASSLLGSDETQYF. The CDR3 region has the DNA TGCGCCAGCAGCCTATTGGGGAGTGACGAGACCCAGTACTTC. The whole variable domain, filled in from reference TRBV5-1 and TRBJ2-5, reads KAGVTQTPRYLIKTRGQQVTLSCSPISGHRSVSWYQQTPGQGLQFLFEYFSETQRNKGNFPGRFSGRQFSNSRSEMNVSTLELGDSALYLCASSLLGSDETQYFGPGTRLLVL.

The V call is TRBV14, the J call TRBJ2-5, with D perhaps TRBD1 (5 bases). The CDR3 contains 13 residues. The germline CDR1 and CDR2 sequences are SGHDN and FVKESK. Trimming pared 4 bases from V and 9 bases from J, leaving 15 bases between. CDR3: CASSPGLQLAQYF. The CDR3 DNA sequence: TGTGCCAGCAGCCCAGGGCTCCAATTGGCCCAGTACTTC.

The chain carries TRBV4-3 and TRBJ2-5; 12 bases agree with TRBD2. The CDR3 covers 20 residues. J was trimmed by 5 bases and V by 0 bases; bases with no gene match: 16. Germline V gene lookup returns CDR1 LGHNA and CDR2 YSLEER. The CDR3 here is CASSQDREDPSGGASETQYF. CDR3 sequence (DNA): TGCGCCAGCAGCCAAGATCGGGAGGATCCTAGCGGGGGGGCCTCTGAGACCCAGTACTTC.

V is TRBV27 and J is TRBJ1-1, with TRBD1 identical over 8 bases. The CDR3 is 15 amino acids. Per the germline V gene, CDR1 is MNHEY and CDR2 is SMNVEV (reference sequence). The V and J ends lost 4 bases and 6 bases, in that order; junction bases with no gene match: 10. The CDR3 loop reads CASSSLTGVSSEAFF. CDR3 in DNA: TGTGCCAGCAGTTCCCTGACAGGGGTTTCATCTGAAGCTTTCTTT.

This chain joins TRBV28 and TRBJ2-5, with TRBD1 matching 9 bases. Germline lookup yields CDR1 MDHEN and CDR2 SYDVKM. The J segment lost 5 bases and the V segment lost 4 bases, leaving 8 bases of the junction unmatched. The CDR3 loop spans 15 amino acids. The CDR3 sequence: CASSSYRGREETQYF. In DNA, the CDR3 is TGTGCCAGCAGTTCGTACAGGGGGCGAGAGGAGACCCAGTACTTC.

A note on this clone: Other DNA sequences in this specimen translate into the identical CDR3. The chain is built from TRBV5-1 and TRBJ1-5, with D perhaps TRBD1 (5 bases). V gave up 0 bases and J gave up 4 bases, with 11 bases separating them. This CDR3 is built from 15 residues. CDR1 and CDR2 (germline): SGHRS, YFSETQ. The CDR3 region is CASSLASGVNQPQHF. DNA of the CDR3: TGCGCCAGCAGCTTGGCCTCGGGGGTTAATCAGCCCCAGCATTTT.

The J gene is TRBJ2-3, the V gene TRBV6-5; TRBD2 agrees at 8 bases. CDR3 length: 15 residues. Germline-derived CDR1 and CDR2 are MNHEY and SVGAGI. J gave up 2 bases and V 4 bases, and 5 bases lay outside the gene matches. The CDR3 DNA is TGTGCCAGCAGTTTGTCAGCGGGAGACACAGATACGCAGTATTTT. It yields the protein CASSLSAGDTDTQYF.

The V call is TRBV6-6, the J call TRBJ1-1; 7 bases are a match to TRBD1. The J segment lost 1 base and the V segment lost 5 bases, leaving 1 base of the junction unmatched. CDR1 MNHNY and CDR2 SVGAGI come from the germline V gene (reference sequence). This CDR3 spans 13 amino acids. This CDR3 is CASSRQGNTEAFF. The CDR3 nucleotides read TGTGCCAGCAGTCGACAGGGGAACACTGAAGCTTTCTTT.